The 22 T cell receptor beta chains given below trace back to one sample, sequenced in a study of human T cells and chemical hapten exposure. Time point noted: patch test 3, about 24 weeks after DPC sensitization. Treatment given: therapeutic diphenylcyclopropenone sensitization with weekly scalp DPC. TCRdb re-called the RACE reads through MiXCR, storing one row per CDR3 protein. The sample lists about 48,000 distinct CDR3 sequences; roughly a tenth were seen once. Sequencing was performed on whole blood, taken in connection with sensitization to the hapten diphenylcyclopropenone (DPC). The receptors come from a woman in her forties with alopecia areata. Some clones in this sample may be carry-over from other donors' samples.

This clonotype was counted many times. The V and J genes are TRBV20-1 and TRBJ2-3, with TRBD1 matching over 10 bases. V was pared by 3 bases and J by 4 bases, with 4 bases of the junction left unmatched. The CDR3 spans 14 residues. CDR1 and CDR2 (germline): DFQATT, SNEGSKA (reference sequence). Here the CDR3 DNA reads TGCAGTGCTAGCGGGACAGGGGTTGCAGATACGCAGTATTTT. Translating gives CSASGTGVADTQYF.

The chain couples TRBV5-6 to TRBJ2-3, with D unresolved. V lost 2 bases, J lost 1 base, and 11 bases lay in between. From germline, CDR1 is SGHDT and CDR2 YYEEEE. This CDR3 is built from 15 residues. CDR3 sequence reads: CASSFVNPGTDTQYF. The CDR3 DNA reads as TGTGCCAGCAGCTTCGTGAATCCCGGCACAGATACGCAGTATTTT.

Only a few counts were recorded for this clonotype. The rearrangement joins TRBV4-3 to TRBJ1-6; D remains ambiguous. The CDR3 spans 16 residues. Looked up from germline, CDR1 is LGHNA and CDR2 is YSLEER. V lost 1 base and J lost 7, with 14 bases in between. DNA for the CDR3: TGCGCCAGCAGCCAAGGTCACCGGGCCTTAAATTCACCCCTCCACTTT. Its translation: CASSQGHRALNSPLHF.

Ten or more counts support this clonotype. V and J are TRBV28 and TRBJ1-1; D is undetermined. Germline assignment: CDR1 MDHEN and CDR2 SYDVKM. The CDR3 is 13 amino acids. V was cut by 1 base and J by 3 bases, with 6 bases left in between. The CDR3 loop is CASSLSWDTEAFF. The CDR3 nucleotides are TGTGCCAGCAGTTTATCCTGGGACACTGAAGCTTTCTTT.

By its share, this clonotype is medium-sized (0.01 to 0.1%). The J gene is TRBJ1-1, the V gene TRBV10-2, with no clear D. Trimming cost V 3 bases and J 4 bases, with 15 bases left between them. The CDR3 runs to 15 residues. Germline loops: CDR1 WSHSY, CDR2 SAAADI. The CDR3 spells CASSDPDGVGTEAFF. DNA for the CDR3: TGCGCCAGCAGTGACCCCGACGGGGTTGGCACTGAAGCTTTCTTT.

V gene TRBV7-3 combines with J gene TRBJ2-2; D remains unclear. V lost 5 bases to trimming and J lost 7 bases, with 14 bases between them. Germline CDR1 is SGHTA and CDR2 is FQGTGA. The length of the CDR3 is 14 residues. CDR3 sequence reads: CASSPQGSVGELFF. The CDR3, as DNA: TGTGCCAGCAGCCCCCAAGGTTCTGTCGGGGAGCTGTTTTTT.

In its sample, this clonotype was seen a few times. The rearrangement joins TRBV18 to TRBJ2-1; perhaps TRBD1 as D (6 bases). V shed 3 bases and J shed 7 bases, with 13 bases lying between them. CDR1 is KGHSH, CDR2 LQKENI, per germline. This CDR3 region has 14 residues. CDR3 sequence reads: CASSPSAQGNEQFF. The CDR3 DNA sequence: TGTGCCAGCTCACCCTCGGCCCAGGGGAATGAGCAGTTCTTC.

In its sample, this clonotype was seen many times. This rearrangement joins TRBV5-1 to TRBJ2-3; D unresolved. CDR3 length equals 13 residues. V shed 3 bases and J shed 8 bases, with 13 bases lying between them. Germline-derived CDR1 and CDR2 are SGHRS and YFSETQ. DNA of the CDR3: TGCGCCAGCAGCTCGGATACTGGCGGTACGCAGTATTTT. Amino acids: CASSSDTGGTQYF.

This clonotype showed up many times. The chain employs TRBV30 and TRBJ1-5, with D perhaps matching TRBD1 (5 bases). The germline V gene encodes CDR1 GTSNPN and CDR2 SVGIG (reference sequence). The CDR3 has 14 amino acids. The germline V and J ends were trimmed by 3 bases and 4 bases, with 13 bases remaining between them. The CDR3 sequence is CAWRARDGNQPQHF. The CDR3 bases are TGTGCCTGGAGGGCTAGGGACGGGAATCAGCCCCAGCATTTT.

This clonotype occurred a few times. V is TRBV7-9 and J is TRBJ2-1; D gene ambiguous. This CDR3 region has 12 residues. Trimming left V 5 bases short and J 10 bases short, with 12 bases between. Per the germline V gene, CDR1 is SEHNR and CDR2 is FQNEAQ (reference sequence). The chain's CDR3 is CASSPALEEQFF. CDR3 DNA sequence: TGTGCCAGCAGCCCAGCGTTGGAAGAGCAGTTCTTC.

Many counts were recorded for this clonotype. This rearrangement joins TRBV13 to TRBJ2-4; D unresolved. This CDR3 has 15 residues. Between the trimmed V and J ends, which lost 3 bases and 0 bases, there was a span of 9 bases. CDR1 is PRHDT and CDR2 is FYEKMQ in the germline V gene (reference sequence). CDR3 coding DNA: TGTGCCAGCAGCTTCCAATTACTAGCCAAAAACATTCAGTACTTC. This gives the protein CASSFQLLAKNIQYF. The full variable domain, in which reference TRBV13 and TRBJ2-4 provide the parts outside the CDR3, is AAGVIQSPRHLIKEKRETATLKCYPIPRHDTVYWYQQGPGQDPQFLISFYEKMQSDKGSIPDRFSAQQFSDYHSELNMSSLELGDSALYFCASSFQLLAKNIQYFGAGTRLSVL.

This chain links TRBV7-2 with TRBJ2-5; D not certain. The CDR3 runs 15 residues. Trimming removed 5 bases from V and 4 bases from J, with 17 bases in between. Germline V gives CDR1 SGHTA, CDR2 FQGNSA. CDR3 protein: CASSLNGLVVETQYF. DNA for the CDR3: TGTGCCAGCAGCCTCAACGGGCTAGTTGTAGAGACCCAGTACTTC.

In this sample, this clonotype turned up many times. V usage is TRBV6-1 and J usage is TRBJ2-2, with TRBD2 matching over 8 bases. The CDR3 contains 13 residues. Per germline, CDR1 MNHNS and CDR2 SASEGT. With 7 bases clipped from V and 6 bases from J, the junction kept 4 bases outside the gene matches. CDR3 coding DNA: TGTGCCAGCATGCGGGGGGAGGCCGGGGAGCTGTTTTTT. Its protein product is CASMRGEAGELFF.

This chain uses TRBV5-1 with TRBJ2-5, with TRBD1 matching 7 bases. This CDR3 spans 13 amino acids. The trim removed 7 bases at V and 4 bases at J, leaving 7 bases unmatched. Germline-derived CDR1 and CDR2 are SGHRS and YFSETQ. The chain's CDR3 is CASRQGSGETQYF. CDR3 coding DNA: TGCGCCAGCCGACAGGGTTCAGGAGAGACCCAGTACTTC.

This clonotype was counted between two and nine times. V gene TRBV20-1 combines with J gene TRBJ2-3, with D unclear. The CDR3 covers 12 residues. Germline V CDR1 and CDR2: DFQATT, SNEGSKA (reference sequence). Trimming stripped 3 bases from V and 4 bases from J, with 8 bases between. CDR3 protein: CSASPPADTQYF. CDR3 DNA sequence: TGCAGTGCTAGTCCCCCGGCAGATACGCAGTATTTT.

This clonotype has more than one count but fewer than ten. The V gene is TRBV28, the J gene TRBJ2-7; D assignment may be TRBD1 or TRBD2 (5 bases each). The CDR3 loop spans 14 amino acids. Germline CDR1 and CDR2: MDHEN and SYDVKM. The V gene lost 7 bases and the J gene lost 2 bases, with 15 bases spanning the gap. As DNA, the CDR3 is TGTGCCAGCACCGTGCCGGGACGAACCTACGAGCAGTACTTC. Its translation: CASTVPGRTYEQYF.

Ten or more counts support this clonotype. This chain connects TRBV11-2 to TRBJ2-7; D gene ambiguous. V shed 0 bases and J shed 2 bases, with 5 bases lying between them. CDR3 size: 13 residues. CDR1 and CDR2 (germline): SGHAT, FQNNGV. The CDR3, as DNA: TGTGCCAGCAGCTTAGAAGACACCTACGAGCAGTACTTC. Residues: CASSLEDTYEQYF.

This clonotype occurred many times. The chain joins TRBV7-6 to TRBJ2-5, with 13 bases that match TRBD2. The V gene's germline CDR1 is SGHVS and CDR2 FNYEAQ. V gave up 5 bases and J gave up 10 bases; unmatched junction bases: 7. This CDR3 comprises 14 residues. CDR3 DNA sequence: TGTGCCAGCAGCACTACTAGCGGGGGGGCGAGCCAGTACTTC. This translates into CASSTTSGGASQYF.

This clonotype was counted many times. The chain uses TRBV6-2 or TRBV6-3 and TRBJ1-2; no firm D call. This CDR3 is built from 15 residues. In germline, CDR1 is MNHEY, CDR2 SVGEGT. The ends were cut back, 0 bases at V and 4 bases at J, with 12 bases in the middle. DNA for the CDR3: TGTGCCAGCAGTTACTCGCCAGAGCCGAGCTATGGCTACACCTTC. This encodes CASSYSPEPSYGYTF.

The CDR3 spells CSASIGLDYYGYTF. DNA for the CDR3: TGCAGTGCATCTATCGGTCTGGATTACTATGGCTACACCTTC. The V gene is TRBV20-1, the J gene TRBJ1-2, with D hard to call. V lost 6 bases and J 3 bases, leaving 17 bases between the germline ends. The length of the CDR3 is 14 residues. CDR1 and CDR2 from the germline V gene are DFQATT and SNEGSKA (reference sequence).

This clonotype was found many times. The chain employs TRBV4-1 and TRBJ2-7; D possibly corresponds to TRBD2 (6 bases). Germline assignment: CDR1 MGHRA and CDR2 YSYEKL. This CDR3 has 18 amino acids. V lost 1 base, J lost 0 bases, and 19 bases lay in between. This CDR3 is CASSQGPGGEMSSYEQYF. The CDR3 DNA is TGCGCCAGCAGCCAAGGCCCCGGGGGAGAAATGAGCTCCTACGAGCAGTACTTC.

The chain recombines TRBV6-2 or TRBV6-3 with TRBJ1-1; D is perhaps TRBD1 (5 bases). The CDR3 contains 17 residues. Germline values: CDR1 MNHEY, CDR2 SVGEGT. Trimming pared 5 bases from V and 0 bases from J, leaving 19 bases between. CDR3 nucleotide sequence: TGTGCCAGCAGTGAATTGGGACCGGGATTACTGAACACTGAAGCTTTCTTT. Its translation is CASSELGPGLLNTEAFF.